This T cell receptor beta chain stems from a study of T cell repertoires in cytomegalovirus infection. Study context: Used in the study were CMV epitopes, some recently identified and HLA-C-restricted, others well-studied and HLA-B-restricted.

This clonotype was observed a few times. Its antigen is not known. MiXCR was run by TCRdb on the reads, yielding one entry per CDR3 protein. The sample has a few hundred thousand distinct CDR3 sequences, about 39% seen once; the top ten hold approximately 40%. Trimming took 8 bases from V and 6 from J, leaving 11 bases between them. The germline V gene encodes CDR1 MDHEN and CDR2 SYDVKM. The CDR3 is made up of 11 amino acids. This sequence originates from a human donor in good health (CMV status not recorded). Some clones in this sample may be carry-over from other donors' samples. The specimen comprised cultured PBMCs, sampled from culture after CMV antigen stimulation. The genes are TRBV28 and TRBJ2-7; D uncertain. DNA of the CDR3: TGTGCCAGCGAGGATTCGGGCGAGCAGTACTTC. Amino acid sequence: CASEDSGEQYF.